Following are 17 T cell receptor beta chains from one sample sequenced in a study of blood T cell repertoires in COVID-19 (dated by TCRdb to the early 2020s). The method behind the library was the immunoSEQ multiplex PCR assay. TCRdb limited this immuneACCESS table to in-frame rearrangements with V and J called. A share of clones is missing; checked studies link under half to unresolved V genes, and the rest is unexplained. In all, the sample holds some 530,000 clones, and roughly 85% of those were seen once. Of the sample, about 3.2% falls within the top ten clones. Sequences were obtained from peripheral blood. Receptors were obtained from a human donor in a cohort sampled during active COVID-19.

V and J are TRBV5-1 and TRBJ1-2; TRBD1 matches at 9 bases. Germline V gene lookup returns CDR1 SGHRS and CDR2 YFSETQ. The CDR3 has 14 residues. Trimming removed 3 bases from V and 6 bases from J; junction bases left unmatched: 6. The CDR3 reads CASSSWTGVDGYTF. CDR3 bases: TGCGCCAGCAGCTCCTGGACAGGGGTAGATGGCTACACCTTC. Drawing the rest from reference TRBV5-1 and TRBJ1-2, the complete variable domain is KAGVTQTPRYLIKTRGQQVTLSCSPISGHRSVSWYQQTPGQGLQFLFEYFSETQRNKGNFPGRFSGRQFSNSRSEMNVSTLELGDSALYLCASSSWTGVDGYTFGSGTRLTVV.

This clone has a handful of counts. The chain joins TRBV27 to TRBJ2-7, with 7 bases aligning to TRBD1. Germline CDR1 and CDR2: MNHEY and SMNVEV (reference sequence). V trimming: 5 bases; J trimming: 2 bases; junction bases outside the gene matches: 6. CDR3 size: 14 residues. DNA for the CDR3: TGTGCCAGCAGTCCCCGGGACAGTCCCTACGAGCAGTACTTC. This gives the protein CASSPRDSPYEQYF.

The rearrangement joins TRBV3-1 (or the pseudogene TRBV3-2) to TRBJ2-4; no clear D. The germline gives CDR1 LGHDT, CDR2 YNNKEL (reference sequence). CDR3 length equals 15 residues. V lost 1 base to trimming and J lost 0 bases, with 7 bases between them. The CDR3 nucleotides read TGTGCCAGCAGCCAAGGCGCTATAGCCAAAAACATTCAGTACTTC. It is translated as CASSQGAIAKNIQYF.

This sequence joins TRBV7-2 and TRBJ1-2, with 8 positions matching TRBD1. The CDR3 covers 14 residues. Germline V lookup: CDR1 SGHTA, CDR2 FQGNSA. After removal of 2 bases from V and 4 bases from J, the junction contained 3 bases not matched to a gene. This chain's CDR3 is CASSLRTGIYGYTF. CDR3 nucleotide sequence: TGTGCCAGCAGCTTACGGACAGGGATCTATGGCTACACCTTC.

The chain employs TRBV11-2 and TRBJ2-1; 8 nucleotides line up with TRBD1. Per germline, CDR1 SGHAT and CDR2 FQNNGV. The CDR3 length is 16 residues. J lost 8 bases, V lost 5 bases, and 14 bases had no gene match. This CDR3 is CASSLHLGQGGDEQFF. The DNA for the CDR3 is TGTGCCAGCAGCCTACACTTAGGACAGGGCGGGGATGAGCAGTTCTTC.

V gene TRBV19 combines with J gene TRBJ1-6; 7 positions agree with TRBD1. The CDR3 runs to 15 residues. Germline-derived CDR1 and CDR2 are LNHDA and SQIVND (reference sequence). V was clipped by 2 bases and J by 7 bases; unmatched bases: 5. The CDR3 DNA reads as TGTGCCAGTAGTATACTAGAGGGGGCGAATTCACCCCTCCACTTT. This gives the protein CASSILEGANSPLHF.

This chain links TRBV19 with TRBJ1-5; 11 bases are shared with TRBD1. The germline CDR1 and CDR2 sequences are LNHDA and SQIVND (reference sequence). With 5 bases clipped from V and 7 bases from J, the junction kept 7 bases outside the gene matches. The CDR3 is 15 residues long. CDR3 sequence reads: CASSSGQGARQPQHF. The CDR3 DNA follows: TGTGCCAGTAGTTCCGGACAGGGGGCCAGGCAGCCCCAGCATTTT.

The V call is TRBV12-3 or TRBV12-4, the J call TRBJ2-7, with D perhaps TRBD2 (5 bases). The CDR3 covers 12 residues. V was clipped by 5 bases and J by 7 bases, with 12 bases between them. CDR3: CASSLGWREQYF. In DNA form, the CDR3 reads TGTGCCAGCAGTCTCGGTTGGAGGGAGCAGTACTTC.

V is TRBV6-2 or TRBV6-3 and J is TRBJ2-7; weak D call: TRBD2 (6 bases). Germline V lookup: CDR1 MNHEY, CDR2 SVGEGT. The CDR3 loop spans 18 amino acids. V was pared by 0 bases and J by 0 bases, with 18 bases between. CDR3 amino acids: CASSYSGGSLANSYEQYF. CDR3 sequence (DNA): TGTGCCAGCAGTTACTCGGGAGGTAGCCTAGCGAACTCCTACGAGCAGTACTTC.

CDR3 in DNA: TGCAGCGTTGGCAGGGTCTCCTACGAGCAGTACTTC. It specifies CSVGRVSYEQYF. The chain is built from TRBV29-1 and TRBJ2-7; maybe TRBD1 (5 bases). The CDR3 runs 12 residues. Germline CDR1 and CDR2: SQVTM and ANQGSEA. V was trimmed by 4 bases and J by 0 bases, leaving 7 bases between them.

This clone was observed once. In DNA form, the CDR3 reads TGTGCCAGCAGTTCCGAACAGGGGGCTATTTCACCCCTCCACTTT. Its translation: CASSSEQGAISPLHF. The chain joins TRBV6-6 to TRBJ1-6; 9 bases align to TRBD1. This CDR3 is built from 15 residues. CDR1 and CDR2 from the germline V gene are MNHNY and SVGAGI (reference sequence). V lost 4 bases to trimming and J lost 9 bases; unmatched junction nucleotides: 7.

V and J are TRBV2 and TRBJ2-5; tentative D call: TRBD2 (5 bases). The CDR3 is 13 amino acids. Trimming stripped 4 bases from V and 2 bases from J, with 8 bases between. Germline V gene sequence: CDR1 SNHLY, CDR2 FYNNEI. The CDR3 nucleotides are TGTGCCAGCAGTGTATTAGCGCAAGAGACCCAGTACTTC. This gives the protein CASSVLAQETQYF.

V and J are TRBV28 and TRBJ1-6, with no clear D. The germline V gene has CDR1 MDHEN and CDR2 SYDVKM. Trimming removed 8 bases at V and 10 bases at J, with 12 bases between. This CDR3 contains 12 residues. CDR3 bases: TGTGCCAGCTTCACTACGAGCTCACCCCTCCACTTT. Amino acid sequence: CASFTTSSPLHF.

The CDR3 loop is CSANDRDRASYEQYF. DNA for the CDR3: TGCAGTGCTAATGACCGGGACAGGGCCTCCTACGAGCAGTACTTC. The V and J genes are TRBV20-1 and TRBJ2-7; TRBD1 matches 9 bases. Looked up from germline, CDR1 is DFQATT and CDR2 is SNEGSKA (reference sequence). Trimming took 4 bases from V and 0 from J; bases not matched to a gene: 7. The CDR3 extends over 15 amino acids.

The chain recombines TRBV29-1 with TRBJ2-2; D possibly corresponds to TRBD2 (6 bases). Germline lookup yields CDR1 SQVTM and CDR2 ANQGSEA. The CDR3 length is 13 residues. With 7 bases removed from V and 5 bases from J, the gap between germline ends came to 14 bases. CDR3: CSAGSGRTGELFF. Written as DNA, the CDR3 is TGCAGCGCTGGATCCGGGAGAACCGGGGAGCTGTTTTTT.

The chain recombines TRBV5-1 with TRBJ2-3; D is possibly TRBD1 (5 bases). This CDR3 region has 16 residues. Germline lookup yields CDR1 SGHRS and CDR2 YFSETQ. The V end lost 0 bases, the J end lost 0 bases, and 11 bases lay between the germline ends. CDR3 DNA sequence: TGCGCCAGCAGCTTGGGGGCAGGGTTAAGCACAGATACGCAGTATTTT. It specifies CASSLGAGLSTDTQYF.

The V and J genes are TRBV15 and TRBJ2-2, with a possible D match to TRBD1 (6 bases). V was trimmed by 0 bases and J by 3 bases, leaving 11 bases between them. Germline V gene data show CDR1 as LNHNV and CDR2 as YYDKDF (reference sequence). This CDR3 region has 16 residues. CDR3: CATSREGTPYTGELFF. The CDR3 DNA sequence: TGTGCCACCAGCAGAGAGGGGACACCTTACACCGGGGAGCTGTTTTTT. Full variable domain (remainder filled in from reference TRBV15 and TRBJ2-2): DAMVIQNPRYQVTQFGKPVTLSCSQTLNHNVMYWYQQKSSQAPKLLFHYYDKDFNNEADTPDNFQSRRPNTSFCFLDIRSPGLGDTAMYLCATSREGTPYTGELFFGEGSRLTVL.